The 11 T cell receptor beta chains below come from one sample, sequenced in a study of CD8+CD57+ T cells in acquired aplastic anemia. Patients chosen for sequencing had shown CD8+CD57+ cell expansion by flow cytometry. Using genomic DNA as the template, TCR beta VDJ and CDR3 profiling was carried out. TCRdb redid the calling of the reads with MiXCR, one entry per CDR3 protein. The table includes 260,000 or so distinct CDR3 sequences, 47% detected once. Sequencing was carried out using sorted CD4+, CD8+, or CD8+CD57+ T cells (not recorded which) from PBMCs. These TCRs come from a human donor with aplastic anemia.

This clonotype showed up many times. The chain couples TRBV9 to TRBJ2-3; 8 nucleotides align to TRBD2. J gave up 5 bases and V 7 bases, and 12 bases lay outside the gene matches. This CDR3 contains 15 residues. Germline lookup yields CDR1 SGDLS and CDR2 YYNGEE. CDR3 loop: CASGSGREGGDTQYF. As DNA, the CDR3 is TGTGCCAGCGGGTCCGGGAGGGAGGGAGGAGATACGCAGTATTTT.

This clonotype came up many times. The chain carries TRBV2 and TRBJ1-2, with 9 bases that match TRBD1. Germline V gives CDR1 SNHLY, CDR2 FYNNEI. This CDR3 spans 14 amino acids. Trimming cost V 6 bases and J 3 bases; bases outside gene matches: 5. CDR3 region: CASSKGQGHYGYTF. DNA for the CDR3: TGTGCCAGCAGCAAGGGACAGGGACACTATGGCTACACCTTC.

The gene calls are TRBV7-4 and TRBJ2-7; the match to TRBD2 covers 9 bases. The CDR3 has 14 residues. V was clipped by 2 bases and J by 3 bases; unmatched bases: 2. The V gene's germline CDR1 is SGHVT and CDR2 SQSDAQ. CDR3 coding DNA: TGTGCCAGCAGCTTAAGCGGGGGGTTCTACGAGCAGTACTTC. Translated, it gives CASSLSGGFYEQYF.

The chain recombines TRBV7-9 with TRBJ1-2, with D possibly matching TRBD1 (5 bases). CDR3 length: 11 residues. Trimming took 7 bases from V and 10 from J, leaving 13 bases between them. In germline, CDR1 is SEHNR, CDR2 FQNEAQ (reference sequence). The CDR3 DNA is TGTGCCAGCACGGGGCGGGGTGCCTACACCTTC. Translated: CASTGRGAYTF.

This clonotype was picked up a small number of times. One base away lies a much larger clone, so this may be a sequencing read error. The rearrangement links TRBV13 to TRBJ2-5; D possibly corresponds to TRBD1 (5 bases). The CDR3 extends over 15 amino acids. V was pared by 8 bases and J by 7 bases, with 23 bases between. Germline-derived CDR1 and CDR2 are PRHDT and FYEKMQ (reference sequence). The CDR3 bases are TGTGCCAGCGGCGCCTTGGGGCGGAGAATGGTGACCCAGTACTTC. Translating it yields CASGALGRRMVTQYF. Complete variable domain (other parts from reference TRBV13 and TRBJ2-5): AAGVIQSPRHLIKEKRETATLKCYPIPRHDTVYWYQQGPGQDPQFLISFYEKMQSDKGSIPDRFSAQQFSDYHSELNMSSLELGDSALYFCASGALGRRMVTQYFGPGTRLLVL.

This clonotype was detected ten times or more. J is TRBJ1-6 and V is TRBV6-5; D possibly corresponds to TRBD1 (5 bases). Germline CDR1 MNHEY, CDR2 SVGAGI. V lost 6 bases and J lost 3, with 12 bases in between. The CDR3 contains 15 residues. CDR3 nucleotide sequence: TGTGCCAGCAGCTGGGGGGGGGGCTATAATTCACCCCTCCACTTT. This gives the protein CASSWGGGYNSPLHF.

This clonotype was detected many times. This chain uses TRBV13 with TRBJ2-1; tentative D call: TRBD2 (7 bases). The CDR3 is 13 amino acids. Germline V gene lookup returns CDR1 PRHDT and CDR2 FYEKMQ (reference sequence). With 5 bases removed from V and 4 bases from J, the gap between germline ends came to 9 bases. CDR3 in DNA: TGTGCCAGCAGCGCGGGGGCTTACAATGAGCAGTTCTTC. Amino acids: CASSAGAYNEQFF.

The chain recombines TRBV9 with TRBJ1-2; 9 bases are shared with TRBD1. Per the germline V gene, CDR1 is SGDLS and CDR2 is YYNGEE. V trimming: 1 base; J trimming: 3 bases; junction bases outside the gene matches: 10. CDR3 length: 17 amino acids. The chain's CDR3 is CASSVSSLGQGYYGYTF. CDR3 DNA sequence: TGTGCCAGCAGCGTAAGCTCCTTGGGACAGGGATACTATGGCTACACCTTC.

The CDR3 protein is CASSPRTGGQGEQYF. The CDR3 region has the DNA TGTGCCAGCAGTCCGCGGACAGGGGGACAGGGCGAGCAGTACTTC. This chain uses TRBV7-3 with TRBJ2-7; 10 positions agree with TRBD1. CDR1 and CDR2 (germline): SGHTA, FQGTGA. The V segment lost 6 bases and the J segment 6 bases; nucleotides outside the gene matches: 11. The CDR3 has 15 residues.

This clonotype was counted between two and nine times. The gene calls are TRBV27 and TRBJ1-2; perhaps TRBD1 as D (6 bases). The CDR3 totals 15 residues. V was pared by 8 bases and J by 7 bases, with 23 bases between. CDR1 and CDR2 (germline): MNHEY, SMNVEV (reference sequence). Here the CDR3 reads CASVPVGGALLGYTF. CDR3 nucleotide sequence: TGTGCCAGCGTACCTGTGGGGGGCGCGTTGCTTGGCTACACCTTC.

The chain uses TRBV9 and TRBJ1-1; weak D call: TRBD1 (6 bases). V lost 0 bases to trimming and J lost 0 bases, with 9 bases between them. Germline CDR1 and CDR2: SGDLS and YYNGEE. This CDR3 has 15 residues. This CDR3 reads CASSVAGQMNTEAFF. The CDR3 coding sequence is TGTGCCAGCAGCGTAGCCGGACAGATGAACACTGAAGCTTTCTTT.